This TCR beta chain was captured in a study of T cells in Graves' hyperthyroidism and ophthalmopathy. This clonotype was observed a handful of times. The trim removed 1 base at V and 2 bases at J, leaving 5 bases unmatched. CDR3 size: 16 residues. CDR1 SGHVS and CDR2 FQNEAQ come from the germline V gene. RNA transcripts were the template for amplifying TCR beta CDR3 regions. An initial round of RT-PCR targeting the TCR CDR3 relied on the HTBI primer set. One entry per CDR3 protein, called by TCRdb with MiXCR from the multiplex PCR reads. This table holds 450,000 to 650,000 distinct CDR3 sequences, roughly 18% found once.

The chain couples TRBV7-8 to TRBJ2-1; 7 bases align to TRBD2. Sequenced sample: blood. The clonotype originates from a woman younger than 30 with Graves' ophthalmopathy. Here the CDR3 DNA reads TGTGCCAGCAGCTTAGATGCGGGAGTGGCCTACAATGAGCAGTTCTTC. Protein sequence: CASSLDAGVAYNEQFF.